This T cell receptor beta chain is drawn from a study of blood T cell repertoires in COVID-19. The method was immunoSEQ multiplex PCR; TCRdb's version includes in-frame clones alone and lacks a portion of them. The table lists about 230,000 clones, approximately 82% of them singletons. This CDR3 comprises 11 residues. V lost 5 bases and J lost 3, with 7 bases in between. Germline-derived CDR1 and CDR2 are SQVTM and ANQGSEA. The TCR sequence derives from a woman in her 70s with active or convalescent COVID-19. The sequenced sample was peripheral blood. V is TRBV29-1 and J is TRBJ1-1; D call uncertain. CDR3 DNA: TGCAGCGTTTTCGGTTACACTGAAGCTTTCTTT. It translates to CSVFGYTEAFF.